Below, one TCR beta chain is given with its context. The antigen remains undetermined. Within the sample, other DNA sequences also encode this same CDR3. The time point is: cycle 4 day 1 (C4D1), after less than 7 weeks of nivolumab. Each of the patients experienced relapse following autologous stem cell transplantation, and their brentuximab vedotin exposure differed. Classification of best responses gave complete response, partial response or progressive disease. The sample comes from a study of PD-1 blockade in classical Hodgkin lymphoma. Study-wide background: Every 2 weeks, patients had 3 mg/kg nivolumab intravenously. Study-wide findings and caveats: Baseline diversity was lower in partial responders and progressors than complete responders. Whatever underlies the repertoire differences (possibly disease activity or prior therapy) remains undefined.

The repertoire was sequenced with immunoSEQ multiplex PCR; TCRdb's copy has only in-frame clones and lacks some. Of under 9,500 clones listed, approximately 87% are singletons. Germline CDR1 is SEHNR and CDR2 is FQNEAQ (reference sequence). Trimming took 1 base from V and 6 from J, leaving 10 bases between them. CDR3 length equals 14 residues. The chain uses TRBV7-9 and TRBJ1-5; possible D gene TRBD1, 5 bases. The clonotype was recovered from a human donor with classical Hodgkin lymphoma. Sample: peripheral blood mononuclear cells (PBMCs), taken before the fourth cycle of nivolumab. Written as DNA, the CDR3 is TGTGCCAGCAGCTTAGGGCAGGGTGGTCAGCCCCAGCATTTT. Translation: CASSLGQGGQPQHF.